A single sample is the source of the 22 T cell receptor beta chains below, sequenced in a study of cytomegalovirus exposure and HLA in healthy donors. The PCR contained 60 Vbeta and 13 Jbeta primers. Libraries were prepared by immunoSEQ multiplex PCR; TCRdb keeps only in-frame clonotypes and omits some of them. The sample lists 200,000 to 250,000 clones; more than 75% were seen once. Material for sequencing was PBMCs. These receptors were collected from a woman aged 40-49 years in good health and CMV-seropositive.

V and J are TRBV15 and TRBJ2-1, with 8 bases matching TRBD2. The CDR3 is 18 residues long. V trimming: 1 base; J trimming: 2 bases; junction bases outside the gene matches: 10. In germline, CDR1 is LNHNV, CDR2 YYDKDF (reference sequence). Written as DNA, the CDR3 is TGTGCCACCAGCAGAGCGATGATTAGCGGGATAACCTACAATGAGCAGTTCTTC. Translation: CATSRAMISGITYNEQFF.

This clone was counted only a few times. The chain uses TRBV11-2 and TRBJ2-5; D call uncertain. The J call is uncertain, as TRBJ2-7 better fits the DNA end. This CDR3 is built from 12 residues. CDR1 is SGHAT, CDR2 FQNNGV, per germline. Here the CDR3 reads CATSGNSYEQYF. As DNA, the CDR3 is TGTGCCACTTCGGGTAACTCCTACGAGCAGTACTTC.

The CDR3 DNA reads TGTGCCAGCAGCATCCGCCCGGACAGGAACACTGAAGCTTTCTTT. Its protein is CASSIRPDRNTEAFF. This chain links TRBV7-3 with TRBJ1-1; D may be TRBD1 (6 bases). The V and J ends lost 5 bases and 1 base respectively, with 14 bases between them. The CDR3 sequence is 15 residues long. Germline CDR1 reads SGHTA; CDR2 reads FQGTGA.

The chain has TRBV27 and TRBJ1-1, with 7 positions matching TRBD1. The CDR3 extends over 12 amino acids. Losses at the gene ends were 9 bases for V and 2 bases for J; bases not matched to a gene: 3. CDR1 is MNHEY, CDR2 SMNVEV, per germline (reference sequence). This CDR3 reads CASYRGNTEAFF. As DNA, the CDR3 is TGTGCCAGTTACAGGGGCAACACTGAAGCTTTCTTT.

This sequence joins TRBV4-1 and TRBJ2-1; D call uncertain. The germline gives CDR1 MGHRA, CDR2 YSYEKL. V gave up 1 base and J gave up 6 bases, with 13 bases separating them. The CDR3 extends over 15 amino acids. The CDR3 DNA reads TGCGCCAGCAGCCAAGGAGCGCGGTTGGGCAATGAGCAGTTCTTC. Its translation: CASSQGARLGNEQFF.

The chain is built from TRBV6-1 and TRBJ2-5; no clear D gene. The CDR3 covers 15 residues. With 1 base removed from V and 4 bases from J, the gap between germline ends came to 13 bases. CDR1 and CDR2 (germline): MNHNS, SASEGT. CDR3 nucleotides: TGTGCCAGCAGTGAAGACCGCGGCTCGATAGAGACCCAGTACTTC. Translated, it gives CASSEDRGSIETQYF.

The gene calls are TRBV10-2 and TRBJ2-4; D remains ambiguous. Germline CDR1 reads WSHSY; CDR2 reads SAAADI. V was trimmed by 3 bases and J by 0 bases, leaving 15 bases between them. The CDR3 totals 17 residues. The CDR3 here is CASSDFMSLRAKNIQYF. The CDR3 DNA reads TGCGCCAGCAGTGATTTTATGAGTCTACGAGCCAAAAACATTCAGTACTTC.

To note about this clone: An end of the junction does not agree with germline; a read error may underlie this. The rearrangement joins TRBV7-9 to TRBJ2-1, with TRBD2 matching 10 bases. Germline CDR1 is SEHNR and CDR2 is FQNEAQ (reference sequence). The CDR3 contains 16 residues. The CDR3 here is CSSSLLAGHPNNEQFF. The CDR3 bases are TGTTCCAGCAGCTTACTAGCGGGGCACCCAAACAATGAGCAGTTCTTC.

The chain joins TRBV7-9 to TRBJ1-4, with D possibly matching TRBD1 (6 bases). This CDR3 is built from 12 residues. The V and J ends lost 1 base and 10 bases respectively, with 7 bases between them. Germline V lookup: CDR1 SEHNR, CDR2 FQNEAQ (reference sequence). The CDR3 coding sequence is TGTGCCAGCAGCTTAGACAGGGCAAAACTGTTTTTT. Its translation: CASSLDRAKLFF.

This clone came up a few times. At one end the junction does not follow the germline gene, possibly because of a read error. The genes are TRBV7-9 and TRBJ2-5; a possible D gene is TRBD2 (6 bases). CDR1 and CDR2 from the germline V gene are SEHNR and FQNEAQ (reference sequence). The CDR3 is made up of 15 amino acids. This chain's CDR3 is CSSSPLGGIQETQYF. In DNA form, the CDR3 reads TGTTCCAGCAGCCCCCTTGGCGGGATCCAAGAGACCCAGTACTTC. The full variable domain, rest sourced from reference TRBV7-9 and TRBJ2-5, is DTGVSQNPRHKITKRGQNVTFRCDPISEHNRLYWYRQTLGQGPEFLTYFQNEAQLEKSRLLSDRFSAERPKGSFSTLEIQRTEQGDSAMYLCSSSPLGGIQETQYFGPGTRLLVL.

The gene calls are TRBV19 and TRBJ1-3; D uncertain. Germline V gene data show CDR1 as LNHDA and CDR2 as SQIVND (reference sequence). The CDR3 consists of 14 residues. The V end was cut by 8 bases, the J end by 0 bases, with 11 bases between. The CDR3 loop reads CASSPGFSGNTIYF. In DNA, the CDR3 is TGTGCCAGTTCGCCAGGATTCTCTGGAAACACCATATATTTT. Together with reference TRBV19 and TRBJ1-3, the CDR3 gives the full variable domain: DGGITQSPKYLFRKEGQNVTLSCEQNLNHDAMYWYRQDPGQGLRLIYYSQIVNDFQKGDIAEGYSVSREKKESFPLTVTSAQKNPTAFYLCASSPGFSGNTIYFGEGSWLTVV.

This clone has more than one count but fewer than ten. The chain links TRBV6-4 to TRBJ2-3; no definite D call. CDR1 and CDR2 from the germline V gene are MRHNA and SNTAGT. Deletions cut 0 bases from V and 5 bases from J, with 6 bases between. The CDR3 is 13 residues long. The CDR3 loop reads CASSDSERDTQYF. The CDR3 nucleotides read TGTGCCAGCAGTGACTCAGAGAGAGATACGCAGTATTTT.

J is TRBJ1-2 and V is TRBV19; D gene uncertain. V dropped 3 bases and J dropped 8 bases, with 16 bases sitting between them. CDR1 is LNHDA and CDR2 is SQIVND in the germline V gene (reference sequence). The CDR3 totals 14 residues. CDR3 DNA: TGTGCCAGTAGTATGGGTCGGGATCTCAGCGGCTACACCTTC. Encoded protein: CASSMGRDLSGYTF.

The chain couples TRBV14 to TRBJ1-2; no clear D gene. The germline V and J ends were trimmed by 4 bases and 2 bases, with 5 bases remaining between them. CDR1 SGHDN and CDR2 FVKESK come from the germline V gene. The CDR3 consists of 12 residues. The CDR3 here is CASSPANYGYTF. DNA for the CDR3: TGTGCCAGCAGCCCCGCGAACTATGGCTACACCTTC.

The gene calls are TRBV5-1 and TRBJ2-5; TRBD2 agrees at 9 bases. This CDR3 is built from 16 residues. V lost 7 bases, J lost 1 base, and 11 bases stayed unmatched. Germline loops: CDR1 SGHRS, CDR2 YFSETQ. The CDR3 bases are TGCGCCAGCCTCCTCGCCGGCGGGGGGGTCCAAGAGACCCAGTACTTC. Translating gives CASLLAGGGVQETQYF. The full variable domain, with the rest looked up from reference TRBV5-1 and TRBJ2-5, is KAGVTQTPRYLIKTRGQQVTLSCSPISGHRSVSWYQQTPGQGLQFLFEYFSETQRNKGNFPGRFSGRQFSNSRSEMNVSTLELGDSALYLCASLLAGGGVQETQYFGPGTRLLVL.

This clone turned up a few times. The rearrangement joins TRBV27 to TRBJ1-5, with D unresolved. Germline V CDR1 and CDR2: MNHEY, SMNVEV (reference sequence). The CDR3 runs 13 residues. Trimming cost V 5 bases and J 4 bases, with 9 bases left between them. The CDR3 DNA sequence: TGTGCCAGCAGTCAGATAATTAATCAGCCCCAGCATTTT. As protein: CASSQIINQPQHF.

The V call is TRBV4-3, the J call TRBJ1-1; no definite D call. Trimming took 0 bases from V and 4 from J, leaving 15 bases between them. This CDR3 has 16 amino acids. Germline V lookup: CDR1 LGHNA, CDR2 YSLEER. CDR3 coding DNA: TGCGCCAGCAGCCAAGAGTGGCTCTTCGGCGGCACTGAAGCTTTCTTT. Translated: CASSQEWLFGGTEAFF.

This clone appeared a few times. The chain employs TRBV30 and TRBJ1-2, with 8 bases that match TRBD1. The V gene end was trimmed by 2 bases and the J gene end by 4 bases; junction bases not matched to a gene: 3. This CDR3 contains 13 residues. Per the germline V gene, CDR1 is GTSNPN and CDR2 is SVGIG (reference sequence). This CDR3 reads CAWSQQGAYGYTF. CDR3 bases: TGTGCCTGGAGTCAGCAGGGGGCCTATGGCTACACCTTC.

The V gene is TRBV5-1, the J gene TRBJ2-5, with 8 bases lining up with TRBD2. The V gene end was trimmed by 2 bases and the J gene end by 4 bases; junction bases not matched to a gene: 7. The length of the CDR3 is 15 residues. Germline V lookup: CDR1 SGHRS, CDR2 YFSETQ. The CDR3 here is CASSFQRAGGETQYF. Here the CDR3 DNA reads TGCGCCAGCAGCTTCCAAAGGGCGGGGGGAGAGACCCAGTACTTC.

The chain recombines TRBV4-2 with TRBJ1-6; 9 bases map to TRBD1. This CDR3 has 16 amino acids. J gave up 7 bases and V 2 bases, and 6 bases lay outside the gene matches. CDR1 and CDR2 (germline): LGHNA, YNFKEQ. CDR3 sequence (DNA): TGTGCCAGCAGCCAAAATCCGGGACAGGGCAATTCACCCCTCCACTTT. This encodes CASSQNPGQGNSPLHF.

The rearrangement joins TRBV6-5 to TRBJ2-7; D unresolved. The V end lost 6 bases, the J end lost 4 bases, and 10 bases lay between the germline ends. In germline, CDR1 is MNHEY, CDR2 SVGAGI. This CDR3 comprises 12 residues. The CDR3 loop is CASRSKLYEQYF. The DNA for the CDR3 is TGTGCCAGCAGATCGAAGCTGTACGAGCAGTACTTC.

The V call is TRBV5-1, the J call TRBJ2-3, with D possibly being TRBD2 (7 bases). The CDR3 covers 17 residues. Germline V CDR1 and CDR2: SGHRS, YFSETQ. V lost 4 bases, J lost 2 bases, and 20 bases lay in between. The CDR3 sequence is CASSPGGTTGSTDTQYF. Here the CDR3 DNA reads TGCGCCAGCAGCCCGGGGGGTACGACAGGATCCACAGATACGCAGTATTTT.